This T cell receptor beta chain was obtained from a study of cytomegalovirus exposure and HLA in healthy donors listed by TCRdb under 2017. About the study as a whole: According to a later analysis, the roughly 120 validation repertoires were produced on the same platform as the approximately 600 repertoires of the first cohort. To predict cytomegalovirus infection status, the study brought together high-throughput TCR immunosequencing, statistical association of individual TCRs with disease status, and machine learning. Along with the approximately 700-subject first cohort, a separate validation cohort of over 90 different subjects was used. The aim of the study was to test whether cataloging public T cell receptors could identify signatures of past pathogen exposure. The paper as a whole reports these results and caveats: A total of 150 or so TCR beta chains were listed by the study as associated with cytomegalovirus. All 110 or so repertoires were used to score co-occurrence in the validation cohort in a later analysis, because that analysis had no HLA typing for the cohort. A few of the identified cytomegalovirus-associated TCR beta chains were confirmed in vitro to be specific for cytomegalovirus antigens. Across donors, most TCR sequences were observed very rarely, whereas some public TCRs were present in many individuals. The classifier was reported to diagnose cytomegalovirus status with high specificity and sensitivity in both the original and validation cohorts. A later analysis found that TCRs clustered in the first cohort also tended to co-occur in the roughly 120 validation repertoires, with approximately 94% of cluster scores above 0. The authors suggested that the approach could potentially be extended to other disease states and immunological phenotypes.

V is pruned by 5 bases and J by 4 bases, leaving 9 bases of the junction without a gene match. The CDR3 holds 15 amino acids from the cysteine to the phenylalanine. CDR3 DNA is the only sequence kept; it has 45 bases, read in frame from the first base. CDR1 and CDR2 are drawn from the germline V gene (reference sequence): PRHDT, FYEKMQ. The donors belonged to the validation cohort of about 120 subjects, which was separate from the approximately 700-subject first cohort. Library method: the immunoSEQ multiplex PCR assay. Regarding the original processing steps: A statistical classification framework was developed to diagnose cytomegalovirus status using the catalog of TCR beta chain sequences. Not all clones reach the TCRdb copy of this immuneACCESS table, which keeps in-frame sequences only. Checked studies attribute under half of the gap to unresolved V genes and leave the rest unexplained. V and J calls and clone size follow that table, whereas D and trimming were derived from the DNA. This sample has approximately 150,000 clones in its table, and approximately 87% of those were observed once. The top ten hold roughly 1.3% of the sample.

On this clone: Its specific antigen is unknown. No per-base quality is available; no much larger clone lies one base away.

Here the chain combines TRBV13 and TRBJ2-3; the junction holds 7 bases that match TRBD2. The sequence derives from a woman aged 25 to 39 in good health and CMV-seronegative. Source material: PBMCs. The DNA sequence is given as TGTGCCAGCAGCCAACTCAGCGGGACTGCAGATACGCAGTATTTT. This encodes CASSQLSGTADTQYF. The entire variable domain, with the stretches around the CDR3 drawn from the reference TRBV13 and TRBJ2-3 proteins, is AAGVIQSPRHLIKEKRETATLKCYPIPRHDTVYWYQQGPGQDPQFLISFYEKMQSDKGSIPDRFSAQQFSDYHSELNMSSLELGDSALYFCASSQLSGTADTQYFGPGTRLTVL.